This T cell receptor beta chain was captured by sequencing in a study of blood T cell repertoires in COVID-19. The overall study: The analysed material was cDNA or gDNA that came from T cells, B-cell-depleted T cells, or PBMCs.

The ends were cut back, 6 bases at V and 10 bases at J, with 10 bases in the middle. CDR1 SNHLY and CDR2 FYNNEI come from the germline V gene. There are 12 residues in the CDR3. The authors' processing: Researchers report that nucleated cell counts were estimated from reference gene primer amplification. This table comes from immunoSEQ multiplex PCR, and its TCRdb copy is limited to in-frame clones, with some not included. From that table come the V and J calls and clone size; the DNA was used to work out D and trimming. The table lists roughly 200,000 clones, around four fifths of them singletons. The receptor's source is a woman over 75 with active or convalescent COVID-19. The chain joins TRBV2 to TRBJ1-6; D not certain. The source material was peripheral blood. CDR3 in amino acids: CASRWWASPLHF. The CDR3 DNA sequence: TGTGCCAGCAGGTGGTGGGCGTCACCCCTCCACTTT.